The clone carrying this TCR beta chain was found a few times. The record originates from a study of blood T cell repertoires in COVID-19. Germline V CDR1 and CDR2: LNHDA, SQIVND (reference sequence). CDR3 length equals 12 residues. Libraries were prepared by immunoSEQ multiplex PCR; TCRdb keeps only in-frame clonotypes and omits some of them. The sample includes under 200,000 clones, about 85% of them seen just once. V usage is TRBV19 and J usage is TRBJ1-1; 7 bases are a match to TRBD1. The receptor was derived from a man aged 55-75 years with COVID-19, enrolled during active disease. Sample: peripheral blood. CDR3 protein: CAAGTGETEAFF. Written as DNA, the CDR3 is TGTGCTGCAGGAACAGGGGAAACTGAAGCTTTCTTT.